Each of the 24 T cell receptor beta chains below was sequenced from the same sample in a study of cytomegalovirus exposure and HLA in healthy donors. Vbeta (60) and Jbeta (13) primers were used in the PCR. The assay was immunoSEQ multiplex PCR, and TCRdb's table has in-frame clones only and misses some. Reported are around 76,000 clones; the ten largest clones contain about 0.76%. What was sequenced was PBMCs. These receptors all come from a boy younger than 18 in good health and CMV-seronegative.

This chain joins TRBV9 and TRBJ2-3; 7 bases match TRBD1. The V gene end was trimmed by 0 bases and the J gene end by 1 base; junction bases not matched to a gene: 8. This CDR3 has 17 residues. CDR1 SGDLS and CDR2 YYNGEE come from the germline V gene. As DNA, the CDR3 is TGTGCCAGCAGCGTAGCTAATCCCGGGACAGGCACAGATACGCAGTATTTT. Residues: CASSVANPGTGTDTQYF.

This chain joins TRBV5-3 and TRBJ1-5; D is ambiguous. TRBV5-3 is an ORF, with its function uncertain. Trimming took off 6 bases at V and 5 bases at J, with 6 bases between the two ends. This CDR3 contains 11 residues. The CDR3 spells CARKEDQPQHF. In DNA, the CDR3 is TGTGCCAGAAAGGAGGATCAGCCCCAGCATTTT.

The J gene is TRBJ1-6, the V gene TRBV5-6; D unresolved. CDR3 size: 15 residues. Trimming cost V 7 bases and J 4 bases, with 15 bases left between them. Germline V CDR1 and CDR2: SGHDT, YYEEEE. As DNA, the CDR3 is TGTGCCAGCGGCCAATCTCTCCTTTATAATTCACCCCTCCACTTT. It translates to CASGQSLLYNSPLHF.

The chain links TRBV5-1 to TRBJ2-7, with 9 bases lining up with TRBD1. J was trimmed by 7 bases and V by 4 bases; bases with no gene match: 9. Germline V gene sequence: CDR1 SGHRS, CDR2 YFSETQ. CDR3 length equals 14 residues. Here the CDR3 DNA reads TGCGCCAGCAGCCCGTCCGGGACAGGGTATGAGCAGTACTTC. Protein sequence: CASSPSGTGYEQYF.

This chain joins TRBV7-2 and TRBJ2-2; 11 bases match TRBD2. Looked up from germline, CDR1 is SGHTA and CDR2 is FQGNSA. Trimming took 6 bases from V and 6 from J; bases not matched to a gene: 9. There are 16 residues in the CDR3. The CDR3 coding sequence is TGTGCCAGCAGACGCCCCCTAGCGGGAGGTCCCGGGGAGCTGTTTTTT. Amino acid sequence: CASRRPLAGGPGELFF.

The chain has TRBV6-1 and TRBJ2-7, with D possibly matching TRBD2 (6 bases). This CDR3 spans 14 amino acids. The germline gives CDR1 MNHNS, CDR2 SASEGT. Trimming shortened V by 6 bases and J by 1 base, and 13 bases separated the two germline ends. In nucleotides, the CDR3 is TGTGCCAGCAGGCGGGGAGAGGGATCCTACGAGCAGTACTTC. It specifies CASRRGEGSYEQYF.

The chain carries TRBV11-3 and TRBJ2-1; D is undetermined. CDR3 length equals 13 residues. Germline V CDR1 and CDR2: SGHNT, YENEEA. V was pared by 1 base and J by 8 bases, with 9 bases between. CDR3: CASSLVASDEQFF. CDR3 in DNA: TGTGCCAGCAGCTTAGTGGCGAGCGATGAGCAGTTCTTC.

The rearrangement joins TRBV7-9 to TRBJ1-1; possibly TRBD1 for D (6 bases). CDR1 SEHNR and CDR2 FQNEAQ come from the germline V gene (reference sequence). The CDR3 is 12 residues long. The V and J ends lost 2 bases and 11 bases respectively, with 12 bases between them. The CDR3 DNA is TGTGCCAGCAGCTTACCTCAGGGGAACGCTTTCTTT. Residues: CASSLPQGNAFF.

This sequence joins TRBV19 and TRBJ1-1; 7 bases are shared with TRBD1. The CDR3 runs to 14 residues. V shed 3 bases and J 1 base; nucleotides not matched to a gene: 2. Germline assignment: CDR1 LNHDA and CDR2 SQIVND (reference sequence). This CDR3 reads CASSISGGNTEAFF. In DNA form, the CDR3 reads TGTGCCAGTAGTATCTCAGGGGGGAACACTGAAGCTTTCTTT.

This sequence joins TRBV19 and TRBJ2-1; D remains ambiguous. Trimming cost V 2 bases and J 0 bases, with 8 bases left between them. The CDR3 has 15 amino acids. CDR1 and CDR2 (germline): LNHDA, SQIVND (reference sequence). The CDR3 region is CASSILRSSYNEQFF. CDR3 sequence (DNA): TGTGCCAGTAGTATATTGCGGAGCTCCTACAATGAGCAGTTCTTC.

This chain joins TRBV19 and TRBJ2-1; D is ambiguous. The CDR3 is 11 amino acids. V shed 7 bases and J shed 5 bases, with 6 bases lying between them. CDR1 and CDR2 from the germline V gene are LNHDA and SQIVND (reference sequence). CDR3 protein: CASIADNEQFF. The CDR3 region has the DNA TGTGCCAGTATAGCCGACAATGAGCAGTTCTTC. The entire variable domain, with the rest obtained from reference TRBV19 and TRBJ2-1, is as follows: DGGITQSPKYLFRKEGQNVTLSCEQNLNHDAMYWYRQDPGQGLRLIYYSQIVNDFQKGDIAEGYSVSREKKESFPLTVTSAQKNPTAFYLCASIADNEQFFGPGTRLTVL.

This chain connects TRBV5-1 to TRBJ2-3, with D perhaps matching TRBD2 (6 bases). Trimming pared 2 bases from V and 3 bases from J, leaving 13 bases between. This CDR3 contains 15 residues. Germline V gene sequence: CDR1 SGHRS, CDR2 YFSETQ. CDR3 nucleotide sequence: TGCGCCAGCAGCTTATCGCGGGGTGGAACAGATACGCAGTATTTT. Its protein product is CASSLSRGGTDTQYF.

The rearrangement uses TRBV2 and TRBJ1-1; D gene unclear. Germline assignment: CDR1 SNHLY and CDR2 FYNNEI. The V end lost 5 bases, the J end lost 11 bases, and 12 bases lay between the germline ends. CDR3 length: 11 amino acids. CDR3 in DNA: TGTGCCAGCAGTTACGAGGGTAAGGCTTTCTTT. Its translation: CASSYEGKAFF.

This chain links TRBV11-2 with TRBJ2-7; a possible D gene is TRBD1 (6 bases). The CDR3 runs 12 residues. The V end lost 5 bases, the J end lost 6 bases, and 11 bases lay between the germline ends. Germline V CDR1 and CDR2: SGHAT, FQNNGV. The CDR3 here is CASSRQVAEQYF. The CDR3 DNA is TGTGCCAGCAGCCGACAGGTTGCCGAGCAGTACTTC.

The chain carries TRBV5-1 and TRBJ1-1; 10 nucleotides line up with TRBD1. The CDR3 loop spans 13 amino acids. Germline CDR1 reads SGHRS; CDR2 reads YFSETQ. V gave up 4 bases and J gave up 6 bases; unmatched junction bases: 3. This CDR3 reads CASSLGTGAEAFF. The DNA of the CDR3 is TGCGCCAGCAGCCTTGGGACAGGGGCTGAAGCTTTCTTT.

The chain has TRBV9 and TRBJ2-3; TRBD2 matches 7 bases. Per the germline V gene, CDR1 is SGDLS and CDR2 is YYNGEE. This CDR3 region has 16 residues. V shed 0 bases, J shed 0 bases, and the junction held 4 bases outside the gene matches. The CDR3 nucleotides read TGTGCCAGCAGCGTAGGTGCGGGGGTTAGCACAGATACGCAGTATTTT. As protein: CASSVGAGVSTDTQYF.

A word on this clone: The DNA is left out, because the CDR3 cannot be placed on it with certainty; the CDR3 is given as TCRdb lists it. The rearrangement links TRBV21-1 to TRBJ2-3; the table's D call, TRBD2, has no DNA check behind it. TRBV21-1 is listed as a pseudogene. Both ends counted, the CDR3 spans 18 residues. The chain's CDR3 is CASSNWVGRGTSTDTQYF.

V is TRBV6-6 and J is TRBJ2-7, with 7 bases that match TRBD2. This CDR3 is 14 amino acids long. V gave up 6 bases and J gave up 3 bases; unmatched junction bases: 8. From germline, CDR1 is MNHNY and CDR2 SVGAGI (reference sequence). The CDR3 is CASSPSGGLYEQYF. The CDR3 nucleotides read TGTGCCAGCAGCCCTAGCGGAGGACTCTACGAGCAGTACTTC.

The chain combines TRBV4-1 with TRBJ2-1, with a tentative D call TRBD2 (5 bases). The CDR3 extends over 17 amino acids. Trimming stripped 3 bases from V and 0 bases from J, with 15 bases between. The germline V gene has CDR1 MGHRA and CDR2 YSYEKL. In DNA, the CDR3 is TGCGCCAGCAGCCAGAGTAGAAGCGGAGGCTCCTACAATGAGCAGTTCTTC. It codes for CASSQSRSGGSYNEQFF.

CDR3 sequence reads: CSVSGFAYEQYF. CDR3 nucleotides: TGCAGCGTGTCCGGGTTCGCCTACGAGCAGTACTTC. V and J are TRBV29-1 and TRBJ2-7; D gene uncertain. The CDR3 has 12 residues. Germline V CDR1 and CDR2: SQVTM, ANQGSEA. Deletions cut 6 bases from V and 2 bases from J, with 11 bases between.

The CDR3 region is CSSSGLAGAHQETQYF. The CDR3 nucleotides read TGCAGCTCCTCAGGACTAGCGGGGGCACACCAAGAGACCCAGTACTTC. This chain joins TRBV29-1 and TRBJ2-5; 13 bases are a match to TRBD2. The CDR3 extends over 16 amino acids. Germline CDR1 and CDR2: SQVTM and ANQGSEA. The V and J ends lost 8 bases and 0 bases, in that order; junction bases with no gene match: 9.

The chain is built from TRBV11-1 and TRBJ2-5; 7 bases align to TRBD2. The germline gives CDR1 SGHAT, CDR2 FQDESV (reference sequence). The CDR3 spans 17 residues. With V trimmed by 3 bases and J by 5 bases, 15 bases remained unmatched. CDR3 sequence: CASSFSPSGSKRETQYF. CDR3 sequence (DNA): TGTGCCAGCAGCTTTTCGCCTAGCGGTTCTAAAAGGGAGACCCAGTACTTC.

The genes are TRBV7-2 and TRBJ2-3; unclear D gene. CDR3 length equals 15 residues. V was trimmed by 0 bases and J by 2 bases, leaving 9 bases between them. Germline CDR1 reads SGHTA; CDR2 reads FQGNSA. CDR3 loop: CASSLAARPTDTQYF. As DNA, the CDR3 is TGTGCCAGCAGCTTAGCGGCCAGGCCCACAGATACGCAGTATTTT.

The V gene is TRBV4-2, the J gene TRBJ2-1; a weak D match, TRBD2 (6 bases). CDR1 and CDR2 from the germline V gene are LGHNA and YNFKEQ. The CDR3 extends over 15 amino acids. V lost 0 bases and J 5 bases, leaving 11 bases between the germline ends. Here the CDR3 DNA reads TGTGCCAGCAGCCAAGATTATACGGGGGACAATGAGCAGTTCTTC. Encoded protein: CASSQDYTGDNEQFF.